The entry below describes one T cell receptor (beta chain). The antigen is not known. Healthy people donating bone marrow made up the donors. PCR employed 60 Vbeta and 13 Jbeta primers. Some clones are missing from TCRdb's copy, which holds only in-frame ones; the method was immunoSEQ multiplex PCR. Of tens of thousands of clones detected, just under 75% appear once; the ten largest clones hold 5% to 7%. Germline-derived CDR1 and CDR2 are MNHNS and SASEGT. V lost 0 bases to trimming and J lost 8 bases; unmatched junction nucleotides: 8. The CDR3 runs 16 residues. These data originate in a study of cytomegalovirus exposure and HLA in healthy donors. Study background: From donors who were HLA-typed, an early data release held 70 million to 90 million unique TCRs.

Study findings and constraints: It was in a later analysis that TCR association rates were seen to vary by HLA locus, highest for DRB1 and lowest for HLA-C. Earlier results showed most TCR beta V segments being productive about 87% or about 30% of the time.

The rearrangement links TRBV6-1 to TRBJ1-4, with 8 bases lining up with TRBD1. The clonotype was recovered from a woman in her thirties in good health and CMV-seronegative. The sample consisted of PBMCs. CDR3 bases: TGTGCCAGCAGTGAAGCGCTTCGGGGGACAGGCGAAAAACTGTTTTTT. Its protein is CASSEALRGTGEKLFF.